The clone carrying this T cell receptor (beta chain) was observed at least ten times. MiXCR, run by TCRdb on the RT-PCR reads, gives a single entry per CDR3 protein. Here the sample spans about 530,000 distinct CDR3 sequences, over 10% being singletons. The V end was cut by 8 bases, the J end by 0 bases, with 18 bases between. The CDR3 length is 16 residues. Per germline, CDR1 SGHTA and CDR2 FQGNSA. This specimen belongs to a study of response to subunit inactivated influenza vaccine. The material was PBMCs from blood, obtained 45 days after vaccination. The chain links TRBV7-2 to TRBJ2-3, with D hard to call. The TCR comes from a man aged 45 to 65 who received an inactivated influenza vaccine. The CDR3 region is CASPPASRASTDTQYF. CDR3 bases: TGTGCCAGCCCACCAGCCTCCCGGGCTAGCACAGATACGCAGTATTTT.